This T cell receptor beta chain was profiled in a study of spatial heterogeneity in lung cancer. On the study more broadly: More than eight raw reads, on average, carried each unique TCR and UMI combination. Study-wide results and caveats: Coverage estimated for tumor T cells reached 7% to 8% for alpha chains and less than 15% for beta chains. Mutation tallies in tumors tracked expanded intratumoral alpha and beta TCR counts.

Time point denoted: sample taken at primary tumor resection. In its sample, this clonotype was seen many times. Its antigen remains unidentified. Carried by each TCR cDNA molecule was a unique molecular identifier. One entry per CDR3 protein, called by TCRdb with MiXCR from the 5' RACE reads. The sample yields 5,200 or so distinct CDR3 sequences, approximately 4.1% seen once. This CDR3 is built from 12 residues. Germline V gene sequence: CDR1 LGHDT, CDR2 YNNKEL (reference sequence). V dropped 4 bases and J dropped 2 bases, with 4 bases sitting between them. The chain uses TRBV3-1 and TRBJ2-3; no firm D call. The source is a female donor with early-stage non-small cell lung cancer. The sample consisted of lung tumor tissue, taken at surgery. CDR3 coding DNA: TGTGCCAGCAGCCTATACACAGATACGCAGTATTTT. It yields the protein CASSLYTDTQYF.